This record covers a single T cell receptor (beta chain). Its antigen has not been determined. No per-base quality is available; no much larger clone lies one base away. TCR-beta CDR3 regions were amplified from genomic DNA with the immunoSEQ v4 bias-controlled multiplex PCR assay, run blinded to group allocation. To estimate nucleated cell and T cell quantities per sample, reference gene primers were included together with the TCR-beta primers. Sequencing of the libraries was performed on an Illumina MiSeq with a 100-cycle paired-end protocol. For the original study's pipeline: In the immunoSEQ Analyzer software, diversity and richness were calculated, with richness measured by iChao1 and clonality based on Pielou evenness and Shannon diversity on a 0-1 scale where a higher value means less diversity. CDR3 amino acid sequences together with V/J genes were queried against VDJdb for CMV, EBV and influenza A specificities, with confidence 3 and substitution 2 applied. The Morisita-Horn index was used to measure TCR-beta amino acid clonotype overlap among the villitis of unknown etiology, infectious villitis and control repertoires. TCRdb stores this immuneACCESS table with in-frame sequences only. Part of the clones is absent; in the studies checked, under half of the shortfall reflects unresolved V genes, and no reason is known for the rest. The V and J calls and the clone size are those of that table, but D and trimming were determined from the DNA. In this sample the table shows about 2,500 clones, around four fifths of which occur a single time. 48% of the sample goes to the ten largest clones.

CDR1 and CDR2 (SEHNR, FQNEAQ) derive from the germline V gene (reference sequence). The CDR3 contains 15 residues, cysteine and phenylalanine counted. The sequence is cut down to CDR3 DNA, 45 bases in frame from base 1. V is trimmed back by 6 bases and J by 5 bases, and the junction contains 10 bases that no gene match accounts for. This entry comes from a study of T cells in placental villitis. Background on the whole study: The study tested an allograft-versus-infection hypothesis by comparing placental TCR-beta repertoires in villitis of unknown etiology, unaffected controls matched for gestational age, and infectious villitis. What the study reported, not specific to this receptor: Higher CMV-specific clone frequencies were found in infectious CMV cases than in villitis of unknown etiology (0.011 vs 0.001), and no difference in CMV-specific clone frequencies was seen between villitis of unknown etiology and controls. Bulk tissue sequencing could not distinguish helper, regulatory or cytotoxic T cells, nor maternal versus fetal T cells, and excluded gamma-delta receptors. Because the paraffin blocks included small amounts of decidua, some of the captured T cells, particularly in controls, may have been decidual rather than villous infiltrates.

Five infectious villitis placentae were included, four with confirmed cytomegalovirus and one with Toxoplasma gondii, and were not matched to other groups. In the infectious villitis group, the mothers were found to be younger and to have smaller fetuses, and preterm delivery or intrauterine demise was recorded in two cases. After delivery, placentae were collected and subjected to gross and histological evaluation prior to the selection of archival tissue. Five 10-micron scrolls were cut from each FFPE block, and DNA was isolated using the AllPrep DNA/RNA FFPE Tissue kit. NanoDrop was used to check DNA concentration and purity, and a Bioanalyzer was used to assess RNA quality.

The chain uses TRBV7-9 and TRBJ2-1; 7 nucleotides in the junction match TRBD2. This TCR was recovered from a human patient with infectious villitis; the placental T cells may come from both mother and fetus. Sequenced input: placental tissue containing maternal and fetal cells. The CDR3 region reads CASSPTSAGDNEQFF. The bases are TGTGCCAGCAGTCCTACTAGCGCGGGAGACAATGAGCAGTTCTTC.